This T cell receptor beta chain was identified during a study of shared clonotypes between healthy human individuals. Study-wide results and caveats: Tissue TCR repertoires likely differ from these blood-only repertoires. Since donors were few, the genetic and exposure-history diversity represented was limited.

Germline values: CDR1 LGHNT, CDR2 FRNRAP. J was trimmed by 5 bases and V by 0 bases; bases with no gene match: 14. The CDR3 has 19 residues. This clone was counted a single time. Its antigen is not known. Each sample came from a Caucasian adult donor living in Nashville, Tennessee. Evenly divided among several immunoSEQ plates was the genomic DNA of each subset. Sequenced by immunoSEQ multiplex PCR; TCRdb stores in-frame clones only, minus some. The table has around 500,000 clones, less than 80% seen once. The clonotype comes from a woman in her thirties or forties in good health. Some clones in this sample may be carry-over from other donors' samples. The specimen sequenced was PBMCs. The genes are TRBV12-5 and TRBJ2-1; 9 nucleotides align to TRBD2. The CDR3, as DNA: TGTGCTAGTGGTTTGGTACTAGGCGGGAGGGATGGGGTACACAATGAGCAGTTCTTC. This codes for CASGLVLGGRDGVHNEQFF.